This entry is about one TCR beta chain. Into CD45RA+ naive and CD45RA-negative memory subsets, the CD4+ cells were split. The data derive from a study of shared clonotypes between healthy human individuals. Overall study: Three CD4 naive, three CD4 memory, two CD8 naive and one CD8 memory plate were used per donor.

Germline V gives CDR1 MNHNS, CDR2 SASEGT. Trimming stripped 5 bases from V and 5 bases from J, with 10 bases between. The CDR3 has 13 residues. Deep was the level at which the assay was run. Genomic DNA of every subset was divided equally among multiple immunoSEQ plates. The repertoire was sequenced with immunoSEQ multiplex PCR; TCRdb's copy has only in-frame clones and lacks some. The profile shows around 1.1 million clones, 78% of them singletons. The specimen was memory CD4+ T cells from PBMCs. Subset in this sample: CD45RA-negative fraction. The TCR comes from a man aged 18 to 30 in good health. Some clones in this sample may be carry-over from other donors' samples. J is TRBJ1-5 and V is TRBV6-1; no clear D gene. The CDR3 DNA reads TGTGCCAGCAGTCCGACTCGGGATCAGCCCCAGCATTTT. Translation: CASSPTRDQPQHF.